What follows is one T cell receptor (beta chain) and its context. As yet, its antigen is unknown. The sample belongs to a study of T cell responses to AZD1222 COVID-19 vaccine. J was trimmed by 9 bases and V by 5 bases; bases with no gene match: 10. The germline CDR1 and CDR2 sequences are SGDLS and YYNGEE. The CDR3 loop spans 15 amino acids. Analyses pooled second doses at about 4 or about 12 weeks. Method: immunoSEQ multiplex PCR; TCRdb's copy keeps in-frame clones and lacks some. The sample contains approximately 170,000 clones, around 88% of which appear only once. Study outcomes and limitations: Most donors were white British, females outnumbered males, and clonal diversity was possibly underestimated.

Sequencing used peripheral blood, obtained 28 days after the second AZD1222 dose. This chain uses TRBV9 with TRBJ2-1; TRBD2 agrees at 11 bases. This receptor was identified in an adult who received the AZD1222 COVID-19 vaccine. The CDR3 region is CASRRLAGGLGEQFF. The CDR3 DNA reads TGTGCCAGCAGACGGCTAGCGGGGGGCCTCGGTGAGCAGTTCTTC.